The text below deals with one T cell receptor (beta chain). Its antigen is as yet unknown. The record originates from a study of OX40 agonist ivuxolimab in advanced cancers. Study-level background: Ivuxolimab was administered intravenously to patients at 0.01 to 10 mg/kg every 2 weeks. A male proportion of about 84% was recorded, with mean age about 62 years and range roughly 23 to 79.

Sequencing was performed with immunoSEQ multiplex PCR; in TCRdb, only in-frame clones are kept and a portion is missing. The sample shows more than 90,000 clones, approximately 80% of them seen only once. This CDR3 has 15 amino acids. Germline V CDR1 and CDR2: SGHAT, FQNNGV. General study results and limits: Expanded peripheral T-cell antigen specificity went undetermined.

The specimen comprised CD4+ or CD8+ T cells sorted from blood, sampled in a trial of the OX40 agonist ivuxolimab. The sequence was collected from an adult with an advanced solid tumor such as melanoma, head and neck, liver or kidney cancer. The chain links TRBV11-2 to TRBJ2-5; TRBD2 aligns across 7 bases. The last part of the DNA fits TRBJ2-7 better; the J call may be wrong. The CDR3 loop reads CASSPYRGESYEQYF. For the CDR3, the DNA is TGTGCCAGCAGCCCATATCGGGGGGAGTCTTACGAGCAGTACTTC.